The table lists the clone carrying this TCR beta chain with a few counts. Its antigen is undetermined. The sample belongs to a study of vaccination and CD4 T cells after COVID-19. V shed 0 bases and J shed 6 bases, with 10 bases lying between them. CDR3 length equals 14 residues. Germline CDR1 and CDR2: MNHEY and SVGAGI. Time point indicated: late sampling 161 to 241 days after vaccination in three convalescent patients. Treatment reported: approximately 9-day PBMC culture with coronavirus spike peptide pools or control peptides (ViraFEST assay). Sequenced with the Oncomine TCR Beta short-read assay was DNA taken from cultured CD4+ T cells. Each CDR3 protein is one row after TCRdb ran MiXCR on the PCR reads. This table holds 20,000 to 25,000 distinct CDR3 sequences, 30% to 35% found once.

The genes are TRBV6-5 and TRBJ2-3, with a tentative D call TRBD2 (6 bases). The sequence came from a human donor who had recovered from COVID-19. Sample: CD4+ T cells from blood, cultured in vitro, taken about 7 months after SARS-CoV-2 vaccination. This chain's CDR3 is CASSYSAGGDTQYF. The DNA for the CDR3 is TGTGCCAGCAGTTACTCGGCTGGGGGGGATACGCAGTATTTT.